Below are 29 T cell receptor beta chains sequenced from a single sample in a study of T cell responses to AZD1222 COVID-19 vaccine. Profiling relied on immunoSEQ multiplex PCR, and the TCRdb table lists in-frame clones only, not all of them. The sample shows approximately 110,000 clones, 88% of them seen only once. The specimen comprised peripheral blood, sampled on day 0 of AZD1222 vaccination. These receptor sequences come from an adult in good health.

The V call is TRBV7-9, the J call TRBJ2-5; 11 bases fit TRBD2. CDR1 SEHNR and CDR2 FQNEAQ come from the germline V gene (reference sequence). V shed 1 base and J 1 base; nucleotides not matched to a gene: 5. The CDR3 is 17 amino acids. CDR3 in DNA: TGTGCCAGCAGCTTAGATTGGCTAGCGGGAGGCCAAGAGACCCAGTACTTC. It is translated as CASSLDWLAGGQETQYF.

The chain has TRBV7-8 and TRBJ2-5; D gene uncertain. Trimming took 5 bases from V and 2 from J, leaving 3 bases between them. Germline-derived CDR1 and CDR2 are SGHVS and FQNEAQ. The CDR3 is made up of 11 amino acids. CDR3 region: CASSPQETQYF. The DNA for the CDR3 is TGTGCCAGCAGCCCACAAGAGACCCAGTACTTC.

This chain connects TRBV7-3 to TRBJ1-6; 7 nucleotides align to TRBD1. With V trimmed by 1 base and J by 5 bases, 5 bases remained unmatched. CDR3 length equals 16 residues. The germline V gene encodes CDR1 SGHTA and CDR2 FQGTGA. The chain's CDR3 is CASSLMGQTNNSPLHF. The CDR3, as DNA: TGTGCCAGCAGCTTAATGGGACAGACTAATAATTCACCCCTCCACTTT.

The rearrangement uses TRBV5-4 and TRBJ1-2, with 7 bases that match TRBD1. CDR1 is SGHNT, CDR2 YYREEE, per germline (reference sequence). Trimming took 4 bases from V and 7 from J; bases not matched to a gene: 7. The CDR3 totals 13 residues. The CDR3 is CASSPDREGGYTF. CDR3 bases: TGTGCCAGCAGCCCCGACAGGGAGGGTGGCTACACCTTC.

The CDR3 coding sequence is TGTGCCAGCAGTCACCTCGGTTGGACAGGGGGAGACTATGGCTACACCTTC. This sequence encodes CASSHLGWTGGDYGYTF. The J gene is TRBJ1-2, the V gene TRBV28, with 10 bases matching TRBD1. Looked up from germline, CDR1 is MDHEN and CDR2 is SYDVKM. After removal of 5 bases from V and 3 bases from J, the junction contained 12 bases not matched to a gene. The CDR3 is made up of 17 amino acids.

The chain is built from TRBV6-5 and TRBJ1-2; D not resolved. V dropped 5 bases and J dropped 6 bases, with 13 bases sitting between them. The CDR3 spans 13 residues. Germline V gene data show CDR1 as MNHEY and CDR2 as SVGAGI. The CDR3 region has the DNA TGTGCCAGCAGTCCCCACCTGGTGGATGGCTACACCTTC. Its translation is CASSPHLVDGYTF.

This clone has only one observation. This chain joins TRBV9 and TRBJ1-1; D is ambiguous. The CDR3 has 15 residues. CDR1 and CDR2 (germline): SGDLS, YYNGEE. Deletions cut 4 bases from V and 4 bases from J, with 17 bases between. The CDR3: CASSSRTFMGTEAFF. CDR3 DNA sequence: TGTGCCAGCAGCTCCCGGACTTTTATGGGCACTGAAGCTTTCTTT.

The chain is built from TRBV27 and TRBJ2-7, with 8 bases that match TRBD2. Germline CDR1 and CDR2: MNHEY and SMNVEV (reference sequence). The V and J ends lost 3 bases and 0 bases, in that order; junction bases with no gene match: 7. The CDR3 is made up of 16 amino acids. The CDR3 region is CASSFGREGRSYEQYF. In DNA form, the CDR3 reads TGTGCCAGCAGTTTCGGACGGGAGGGCCGCTCCTACGAGCAGTACTTC.

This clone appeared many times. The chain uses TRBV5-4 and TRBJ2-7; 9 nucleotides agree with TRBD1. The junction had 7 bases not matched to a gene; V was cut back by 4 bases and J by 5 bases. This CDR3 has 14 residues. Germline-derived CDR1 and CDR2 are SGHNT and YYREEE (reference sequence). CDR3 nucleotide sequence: TGTGCCAGCAGCCCCACCGGGACAGGGAACGAGCAGTACTTC. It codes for CASSPTGTGNEQYF. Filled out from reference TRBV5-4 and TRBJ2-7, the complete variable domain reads ETGVTQSPTHLIKTRGQQVTLRCSSQSGHNTVSWYQQALGQGPQFIFQYYREEENGRGNFPPRFSGLQFPNYSSELNVNALELDDSALYLCASSPTGTGNEQYFGPGTRLTVT.

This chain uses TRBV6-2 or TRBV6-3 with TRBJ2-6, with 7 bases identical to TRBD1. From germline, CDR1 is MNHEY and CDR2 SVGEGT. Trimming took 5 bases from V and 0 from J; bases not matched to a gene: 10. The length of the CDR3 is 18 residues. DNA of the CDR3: TGTGCCAGCAGTCAACGCACGGGACAGAACTCTGGGGCCAACGTCCTGACTTTC. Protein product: CASSQRTGQNSGANVLTF.

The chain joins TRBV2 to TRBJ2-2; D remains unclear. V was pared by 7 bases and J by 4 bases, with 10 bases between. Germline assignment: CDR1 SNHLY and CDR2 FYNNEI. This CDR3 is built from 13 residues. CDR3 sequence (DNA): TGTGCCAGCAACCCAATTCCCACCGGGGAGCTGTTTTTT. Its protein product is CASNPIPTGELFF.

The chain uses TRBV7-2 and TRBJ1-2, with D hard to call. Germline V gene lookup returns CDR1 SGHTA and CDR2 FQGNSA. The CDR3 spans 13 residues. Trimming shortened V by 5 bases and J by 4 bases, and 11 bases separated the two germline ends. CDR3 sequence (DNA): TGTGCCAGCAGCCCTGACAAGCGCTATGGCTACACCTTC. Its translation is CASSPDKRYGYTF.

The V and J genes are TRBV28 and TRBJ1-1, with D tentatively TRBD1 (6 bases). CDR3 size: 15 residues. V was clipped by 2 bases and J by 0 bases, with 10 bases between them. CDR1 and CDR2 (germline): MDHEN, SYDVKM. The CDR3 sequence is CASSLGGVVNTEAFF. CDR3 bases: TGTGCCAGCAGTTTAGGGGGCGTGGTGAACACTGAAGCTTTCTTT.

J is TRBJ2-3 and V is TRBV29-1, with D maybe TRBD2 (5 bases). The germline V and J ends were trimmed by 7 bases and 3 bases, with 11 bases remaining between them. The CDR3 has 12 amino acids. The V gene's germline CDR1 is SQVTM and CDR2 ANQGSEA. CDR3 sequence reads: CSAQPGTDTQYF. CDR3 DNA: TGCAGCGCTCAACCGGGGACAGATACGCAGTATTTT.

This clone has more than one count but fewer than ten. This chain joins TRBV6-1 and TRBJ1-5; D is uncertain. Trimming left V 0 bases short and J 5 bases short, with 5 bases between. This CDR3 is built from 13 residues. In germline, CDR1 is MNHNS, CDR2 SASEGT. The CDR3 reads CASSEAFDQPQHF. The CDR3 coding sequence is TGTGCCAGCAGTGAAGCGTTCGATCAGCCCCAGCATTTT.

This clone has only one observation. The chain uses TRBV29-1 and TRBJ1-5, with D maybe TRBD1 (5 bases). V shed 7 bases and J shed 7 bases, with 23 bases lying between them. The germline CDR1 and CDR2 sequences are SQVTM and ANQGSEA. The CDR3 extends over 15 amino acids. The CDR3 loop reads CSASGGVGGRQPQHF. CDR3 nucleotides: TGCAGCGCCAGTGGAGGTGTGGGGGGGAGGCAGCCCCAGCATTTT.

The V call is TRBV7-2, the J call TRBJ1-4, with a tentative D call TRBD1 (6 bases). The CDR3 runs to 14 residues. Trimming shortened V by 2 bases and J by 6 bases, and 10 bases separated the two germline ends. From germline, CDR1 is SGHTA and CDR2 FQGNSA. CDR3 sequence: CASSLIQGDEKLFF. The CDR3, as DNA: TGTGCCAGCAGCTTAATACAGGGTGATGAAAAACTGTTTTTT.

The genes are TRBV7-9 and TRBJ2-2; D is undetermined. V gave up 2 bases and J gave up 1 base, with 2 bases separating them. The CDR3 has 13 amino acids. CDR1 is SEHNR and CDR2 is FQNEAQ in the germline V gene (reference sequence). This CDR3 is CASSLLNTGELFF. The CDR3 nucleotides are TGTGCCAGCAGCTTACTGAACACCGGGGAGCTGTTTTTT.

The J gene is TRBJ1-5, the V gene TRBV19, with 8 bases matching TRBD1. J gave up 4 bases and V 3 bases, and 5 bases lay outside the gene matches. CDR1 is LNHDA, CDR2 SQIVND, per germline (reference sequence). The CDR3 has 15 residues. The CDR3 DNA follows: TGTGCCAGTAGTATGGAGTACAGGGGGAATCAGCCCCAGCATTTT. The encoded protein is CASSMEYRGNQPQHF. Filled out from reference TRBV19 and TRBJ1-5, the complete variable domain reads DGGITQSPKYLFRKEGQNVTLSCEQNLNHDAMYWYRQDPGQGLRLIYYSQIVNDFQKGDIAEGYSVSREKKESFPLTVTSAQKNPTAFYLCASSMEYRGNQPQHFGDGTRLSIL.

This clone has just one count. CDR3 amino acids: CASTSGGRYEQYF. CDR3 DNA: TGTGCCAGCACTTCTGGGGGTCGTTACGAGCAGTACTTC. The J gene is TRBJ2-7, the V gene TRBV28, with D tentatively TRBD1 or TRBD2 (5 bases each). Germline V CDR1 and CDR2: MDHEN, SYDVKM. This CDR3 contains 13 residues. V was clipped by 7 bases and J by 4 bases, with 14 bases between them.

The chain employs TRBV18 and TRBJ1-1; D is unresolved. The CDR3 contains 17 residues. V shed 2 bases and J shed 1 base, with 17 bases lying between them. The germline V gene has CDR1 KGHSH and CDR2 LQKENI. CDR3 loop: CASSPEVADGSNTEAFF. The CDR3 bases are TGTGCCAGCTCACCAGAGGTGGCAGATGGGTCGAACACTGAAGCTTTCTTT.

CDR3 in DNA: TGTGCCATCAGTCGGACGGCGGCATATGGCTACACCTTC. This encodes CAISRTAAYGYTF. The chain is built from TRBV10-3 and TRBJ1-2; D call uncertain. V was shortened by 5 bases and J by 5 bases, with 12 bases between the two germline ends. Germline assignment: CDR1 ENHRY and CDR2 SYGVKD. This CDR3 is 13 amino acids long.

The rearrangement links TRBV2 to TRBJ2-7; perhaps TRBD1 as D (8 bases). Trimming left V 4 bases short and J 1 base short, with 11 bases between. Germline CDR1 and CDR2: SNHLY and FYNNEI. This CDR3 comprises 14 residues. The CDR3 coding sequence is TGTGCCAGCAGTGTACAGGGGGGGTCCTACGAGCAGTACTTC. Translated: CASSVQGGSYEQYF.

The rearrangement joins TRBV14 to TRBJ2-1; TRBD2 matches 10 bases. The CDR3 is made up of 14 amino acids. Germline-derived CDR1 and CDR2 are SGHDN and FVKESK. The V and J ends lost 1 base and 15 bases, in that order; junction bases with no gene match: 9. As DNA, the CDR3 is TGTGCCAGCAGCCAAGGTGCTCTAGCGGGAGCAGCGTTCTTC. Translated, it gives CASSQGALAGAAFF.

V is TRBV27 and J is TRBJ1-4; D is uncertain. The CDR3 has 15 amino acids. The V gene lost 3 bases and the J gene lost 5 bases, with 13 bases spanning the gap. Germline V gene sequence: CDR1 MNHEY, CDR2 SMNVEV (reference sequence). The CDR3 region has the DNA TGTGCCAGCAGTTTGCCCGAGACGGAGAATGAAAAACTGTTTTTT. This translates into CASSLPETENEKLFF.

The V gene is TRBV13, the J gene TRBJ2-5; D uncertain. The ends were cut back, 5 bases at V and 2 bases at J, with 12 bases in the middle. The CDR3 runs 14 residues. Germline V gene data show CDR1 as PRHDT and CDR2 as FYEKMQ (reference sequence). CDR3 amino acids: CASSVLGLQETQYF. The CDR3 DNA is TGTGCCAGCAGCGTCCTGGGGTTACAAGAGACCCAGTACTTC.

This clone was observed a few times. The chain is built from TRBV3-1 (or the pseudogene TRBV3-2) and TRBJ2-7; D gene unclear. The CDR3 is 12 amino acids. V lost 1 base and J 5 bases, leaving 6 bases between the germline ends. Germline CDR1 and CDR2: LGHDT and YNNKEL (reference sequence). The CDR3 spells CASSQVFNEQYF. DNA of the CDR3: TGTGCCAGCAGCCAAGTTTTCAACGAGCAGTACTTC.

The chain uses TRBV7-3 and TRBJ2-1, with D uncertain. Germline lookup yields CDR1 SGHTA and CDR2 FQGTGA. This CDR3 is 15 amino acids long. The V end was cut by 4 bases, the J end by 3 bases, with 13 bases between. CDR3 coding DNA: TGTGCCAGCAGCTATCAACCCGTCGGCTACAATGAGCAGTTCTTC. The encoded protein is CASSYQPVGYNEQFF. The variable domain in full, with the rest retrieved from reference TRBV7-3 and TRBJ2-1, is GAGVSQTPSNKVTEKGKYVELRCDPISGHTALYWYRQSLGQGPEFLIYFQGTGAADDSGLPNDRFFAVRPEGSVSTLKIQRTERGDSAVYLCASSYQPVGYNEQFFGPGTRLTVL.

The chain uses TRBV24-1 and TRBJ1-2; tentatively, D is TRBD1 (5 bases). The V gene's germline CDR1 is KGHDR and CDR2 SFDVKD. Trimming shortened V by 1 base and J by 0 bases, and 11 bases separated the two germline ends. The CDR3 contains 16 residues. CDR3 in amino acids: CATSDLTGPANYGYTF. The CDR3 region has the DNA TGTGCCACCAGTGATTTAACAGGCCCAGCTAACTATGGCTACACCTTC.